This T cell receptor (beta chain) was found in a study of technical replicates of blood from a few donors. The data were produced by immunoSEQ multiplex PCR, yet TCRdb's version contains in-frame clones alone and is incomplete. The data hold tens of thousands of clones, with approximately 94% observed a single time. The germline V and J ends were trimmed by 5 bases and 2 bases, with 16 bases remaining between them. Germline CDR1 SEHNR, CDR2 FQNEAQ (reference sequence). The CDR3 sequence is 15 residues long. The sequencing sample was made of T cells isolated from PBMCs. This clonotype originated in a human donor in good health. The J gene is TRBJ2-7, the V gene TRBV7-9; D perhaps matches TRBD1 (6 bases). The CDR3 nucleotides read TGTGCCAGCAGCCTCGACAGGCGTATACCCTACGAGCAGTACTTC. Its protein is CASSLDRRIPYEQYF.